This T cell receptor (beta chain) was recovered during a study of T cells in localized non-small cell lung cancer. Whole-study findings and limits: T cell clonality was highest in uninvolved adjacent lung, above tumor.

This clone was observed once. Its cognate antigen is unknown. The CDR3 is 14 residues long. V dropped 0 bases and J dropped 8 bases, with 11 bases sitting between them. Germline CDR1 reads SGHAT; CDR2 reads FQNNGV. Clones were read by immunoSEQ multiplex PCR, and TCRdb kept only the in-frame ones, dropping some. This sample carries 25,000 to 35,000 clones, 88% of them seen once, and the ten largest clones take less than 5%. This TCR was recovered from a woman aged 35 to 69 with stage III lung adenocarcinoma. The chain is built from TRBV11-2 and TRBJ2-1; no firm D call. This specimen consisted of peripheral blood mononuclear cells, obtained before any cancer treatment. CDR3 sequence reads: CASSLDREQHEQFF. DNA of the CDR3: TGTGCCAGCAGCTTAGATCGTGAACAGCATGAGCAGTTCTTC.